These 19 T cell receptor beta chains came from one sample sequenced in a study of tumor and adjacent non-tumor tissue in lung cancer. RNA was extracted from bulk tissue without any cell sorting. This non-tumor lung sample came from over 3 cm beyond the tumor edge. TCRbeta libraries were built with three rounds of nested PCR, modified from ARM-PCR. A single record per CDR3 protein comes from TCRdb applying MiXCR to the multiplex PCR reads. The sample includes tens of thousands of distinct CDR3 sequences, less than 85% of them seen just once. Sequencing was carried out using distant non-tumor lung tissue. The source of these receptors is a man in his 70s with non-small cell lung cancer.

There are a few counts of this clonotype. One base away lies a much larger clone, so this may be a sequencing read error. V gene TRBV29-1 combines with J gene TRBJ2-1, with D maybe TRBD1 (6 bases). The CDR3 has 14 residues. Germline CDR1 is SQVTM and CDR2 is ANQGSEA. The CDR3 nucleotides read TGCAGCCTTGACAGGCCAAGCTCCTACAATGAGCAGTTCTTC. This sequence encodes CSLDRPSSYNEQFF.

There are many counts of this clonotype. This chain links TRBV4-3 with TRBJ2-2; D is unclear. This CDR3 comprises 16 residues. Germline loops: CDR1 LGHNA, CDR2 YSLEER. V lost 3 bases to trimming and J lost 6 bases, with 17 bases between them. CDR3 loop: CASSQVQAMGSGELFF. The CDR3 nucleotides are TGCGCCAGCAGCCAGGTTCAGGCAATGGGTTCCGGGGAGCTGTTTTTT.

Comments on this clonotype: A read error may produce the germline difference seen at one junction end. The rearrangement joins TRBV7-8 to TRBJ2-1, with 7 bases that match TRBD2. Germline V gene data show CDR1 as SGHVS and CDR2 as FQNEAQ. CDR3 size: 17 residues. Written as DNA, the CDR3 is TGTACCAGCAGCTTATTTATGGGTCTAGCGGTAGGGAATGAGCAGTTCTTC. The encoded protein is CTSSLFMGLAVGNEQFF.

The CDR3 region has the DNA TGCAGTGCTAGAGATTTTGGAACGAATCAGCCCCAGCATTTT. Translating it yields CSARDFGTNQPQHF. The rearrangement uses TRBV20-1 and TRBJ1-5; D remains ambiguous. Trimming pared 0 bases from V and 4 bases from J, leaving 10 bases between. Germline V gene lookup returns CDR1 DFQATT and CDR2 SNEGSKA (reference sequence). The CDR3 has 14 amino acids.

This clonotype was seen repeatedly, ten times or more. This rearrangement joins TRBV5-4 to TRBJ1-2; D not resolved. V lost 0 bases and J lost 6, with 9 bases in between. The CDR3 contains 13 residues. Germline V lookup: CDR1 SGHNT, CDR2 YYREEE (reference sequence). This CDR3 reads CASSLGPDDGYTF. DNA for the CDR3: TGTGCCAGCAGCTTGGGGCCGGATGATGGCTACACCTTC.

In this sample, this clonotype turned up a few times. A much larger clonotype is one base distant, so this may be a read error. The genes are TRBV12-5 and TRBJ2-1, with 11 bases that match TRBD2. Germline loops: CDR1 LGHNT, CDR2 FRNRAP. The V and J ends lost 10 bases and 8 bases, in that order; junction bases with no gene match: 10. The CDR3 is 14 residues long. CDR3 in amino acids: CANATSGSTHEQFF. CDR3 sequence (DNA): TGTGCTAATGCAACTAGCGGGAGTACGCATGAGCAGTTCTTC.

Concerning this clonotype: A single base separates this from a much larger clone, so it may be a read error. The chain couples TRBV28 to TRBJ2-1, with 7 bases fitting TRBD1. CDR1 and CDR2 (germline): MDHEN, SYDVKM. The CDR3 sequence is 16 residues long. The DNA for the CDR3 is TGTGCCAGCGGTTTACCAGGGGGACACCCCAATATTGAGCAGTTCTTC. Translation gives CASGLPGGHPNIEQFF.

About this clonotype itself: At one end the junction does not follow the germline gene, possibly because of a read error. The gene calls are TRBV4-2 and TRBJ2-3; a weak D match, TRBD1 (6 bases). The CDR3 is 15 amino acids. Germline V gene lookup returns CDR1 LGHNA and CDR2 YNFKEQ. The CDR3 region is CASSQSLGRTDTQYF. CDR3 DNA: TGTGCCAGCAGCCAATCTCTGGGCAGGACAGATACTCAGTATTTT.

Regarding this clonotype: A junction end diverges from the germline sequence, so it may reflect a read error. The rearrangement links TRBV4-2 to TRBJ1-4; D unclear. The CDR3 loop spans 14 amino acids. CDR1 and CDR2 from the germline V gene are LGHNA and YNFKEQ. This CDR3 is CVSRRGKGDEKLFF. The CDR3 nucleotides read TGTGTCAGCAGACGTGGAAAGGGAGATGAAAAACTGTTTTTT.

The genes are TRBV6-5 and TRBJ2-1; 9 nucleotides match TRBD2. The V gene's germline CDR1 is MNHEY and CDR2 SVGAGI. CDR3 length: 14 amino acids. The V gene end was trimmed by 8 bases and the J gene end by 10 bases; junction bases not matched to a gene: 12. CDR3 in DNA: TGTGCCAGCGCTTACGGCGGGGGGGGTAGCGAGCAGTTCTTC. Translation gives CASAYGGGGSEQFF.

Turning to this clonotype: The CDR3 ends on some other residue instead of the conserved phenylalanine or tryptophan, so this is likely a read error. CDR3 DNA: TGTGCTAGCAGTTACCTGGGGGCGGGCTATAGCTACACCTAC. The encoded protein is CASSYLGAGYSYTY. The chain combines TRBV6-5 with TRBJ1-2; maybe TRBD1 (6 bases). The CDR3 is made up of 14 amino acids. Germline-derived CDR1 and CDR2 are MNHEY and SVGAGI.

As regards this clonotype: A read error may be the cause here, since a much bigger clone is one base away. This chain links TRBV5-1 with TRBJ1-2; TRBD1 matches 7 bases. The germline V gene encodes CDR1 SGHRS and CDR2 YFSETQ. This CDR3 has 14 amino acids. Here the CDR3 DNA reads TGCGCCAGCAGCTTGGAGGGGGCCCACTATGACTACACCTTC. Translated: CASSLEGAHYDYTF.

With regard to this clonotype: A much larger clone differs by one base, so this may be a read error. The V call is TRBV30, the J call TRBJ1-1, with a tentative D call TRBD1 (5 bases). There are 11 residues in the CDR3. The V gene lost 5 bases and the J gene lost 7 bases, with 11 bases spanning the gap. CDR1 and CDR2 from the germline V gene are GTSNPN and SVGIG (reference sequence). Here the CDR3 reads CAWWGTSEAFF. The DNA of the CDR3 is TGTGCCTGGTGGGGGACCAGTGAAGCTTTCTTT.

As to this clonotype: A junction boundary mismatches the germline segment, possibly from a read error. CDR3 region: CASSTDTGELFF. The CDR3 coding sequence is TGTGCCAGCAGCACGGACACCGGGGAGCTATTTTTT. The chain links TRBV5-4 to TRBJ2-2, with D perhaps given as TRBD1 or TRBD2 (5 bases each). The germline V gene encodes CDR1 SGHNT and CDR2 YYREEE (reference sequence). CDR3 length equals 12 residues.

As concerns this clonotype: A much bigger clone sits one base away, suggesting this may be a read error. The chain couples TRBV6-4 to TRBJ1-2, with 7 bases aligning to TRBD1. Per germline, CDR1 MRHNA and CDR2 SNTAGT. This CDR3 has 14 amino acids. CDR3 region: CASSGGDSSYGYIF. The CDR3 DNA is TGTGCCAGCAGTGGGGGGGACAGTTCCTATGGCTACATCTTC.

Remarks on this clonotype: A read error may be the cause here, since a much bigger clone is one base away. V gene TRBV28 combines with J gene TRBJ1-6, with D hard to call. Trimming shortened V by 6 bases and J by 0 bases, and 21 bases separated the two germline ends. The CDR3 runs 19 residues. Germline assignment: CDR1 MDHEN and CDR2 SYDVKM. CDR3 protein: CASSPREGWDSSYNSPLHF. The CDR3 DNA reads TGTGCCAGCAGCCCGAGGGAAGGGTGGGATAGCTCCTATAATTCACCCCTCCACTTT.

This chain uses TRBV12-3 or TRBV12-4 with TRBJ2-5; D is possibly TRBD2 (5 bases). This CDR3 comprises 20 residues. V was clipped by 6 bases and J by 5 bases, with 34 bases between them. The CDR3 DNA sequence: TGTGCCAGCAGAAAAAGCGACCACTCGACTGGCGGGCTTCCTCAGGAGACCCAGTACTTC. Protein product: CASRKSDHSTGGLPQETQYF.

This chain connects TRBV4-2 to TRBJ2-5; D call uncertain. Germline V gene lookup returns CDR1 LGHNA and CDR2 YNFKEQ. The ends were cut back, 0 bases at V and 5 bases at J, with 19 bases in the middle. The CDR3 contains 17 residues. CDR3 in amino acids: CASSQDFGVERRETQYF. CDR3 sequence (DNA): TGTGCCAGCAGCCAAGATTTCGGAGTAGAGAGGCGGGAGACCCAGTACTTC.

As for this clonotype: A read error may produce the germline difference seen at one junction end. This chain uses TRBV12-3 or TRBV12-4 with TRBJ1-2; TRBD1 is a possible D gene (5 bases). There are 13 residues in the CDR3. Here the CDR3 DNA reads TGTGACAGCAGTAGGACATGGAGATATGGCTACACCTTC. Translation gives CDSSRTWRYGYTF.